The rows below give T cell receptor beta chains drawn from one sample of a study of T-cell reconstitution after alpha-beta-depleted transplantation in children. TCRdb processed the PCR reads anew with MiXCR; each CDR3 protein has one entry. The sample includes about 440,000 distinct CDR3 sequences, around two fifths seen only once; the top ten take 27%. Material: PBMCs, obtained before TCRalphabeta/CD19-depleted stem cell transplant. Every receptor here comes from a girl aged 2-10 years with aplastic anemia, due to receive a stem cell transplant. The CDR3 runs from the conserved cysteine through the conserved F or W. A D gene is named only where the DNA matches it firmly. Clone size is not always given. Where it is, it says once, few, many or a class for expanded clones.

j_call d_call cdr3_length clone_size v_call cdr3_aa cdr3_nt
TRBJ2-1 TRBD2 15 many TRBV6-2/TRBV6-3 CASSLRTSGANEQFF TGTGCCAGCAGCCTCCGAACTAGCGGGGCCAATGAGCAGTTCTTC
TRBJ1-6 NA 16 NA TRBV5-1 CASSLAAHRSDSPLHF TGCGCCAGCAGCTTGGCCGCTCACCGATCCGATTCACCCCTCCACTTT
TRBJ1-1 NA 13 few TRBV29-1 CSTTGDMNTEAFF TGCAGCACCACAGGCGACATGAACACTGAAGCTTTCTTT
TRBJ2-1 NA 13 NA TRBV20-1 CSAREGGPNEQFF TGCAGTGCTAGAGAGGGGGGGCCAAATGAGCAGTTCTTC
TRBJ2-4 NA 16 NA TRBV9 CASSVGGGAAKNIQYF TGTGCCAGCAGCGTCGGTGGGGGAGCGGCCAAAAACATTCAGTACTTC
TRBJ2-7 TRBD1 13 NA TRBV10-2 CASSERGHDEQYF TGCGCCAGCAGTGAGAGGGGGCACGACGAGCAGTACTTC
TRBJ2-2 TRBD1 16 many TRBV20-1 CSASDVTGLNTGELFF TGCAGTGCTAGCGATGTGACAGGGCTGAACACCGGGGAGCTGTTTTTT
TRBJ1-1 TRBD1 13 few TRBV29-1 CSVRDRGPAEAFF TGCAGCGTTCGGGACAGGGGGCCGGCTGAAGCTTTCTTT
TRBJ2-7 NA 17 NA TRBV5-5 CASSQGQGSGTRDEQYF TGTGCCAGCAGCCAGGGACAGGGTAGCGGGACGCGAGACGAGCAGTACTTC
TRBJ2-6 NA 14 few TRBV28 CASSMISGANVLTF TGTGCCAGCAGTATGATCTCTGGGGCCAACGTCCTGACTTTC
TRBJ2-1 NA 14 NA TRBV27 CASSPGLTDDGQFF TGTGCCAGCAGTCCGGGTTTAACAGACGATGGGCAGTTCTTC
TRBJ2-3 NA 14 NA TRBV20-1 CSAKIPPYTDTQYF TGCAGTGCAAAGATCCCACCTTACACAGATACGCAGTATTTT
TRBJ2-1 TRBD2 17 many TRBV14 CASSPQSRASGNNEQFF TGTGCCAGCAGCCCACAGAGTCGGGCTAGCGGGAACAATGAGCAGTTCTTC
TRBJ2-3 NA 15 NA TRBV29-1 CSVDVSYSRTDTQYF TGCAGCGTTGATGTTAGTTACTCTCGCACAGATACGCAGTATTTT
TRBJ2-1 TRBD2 16 NA TRBV27 CASHRGREGTYNEQFF TGTGCCAGCCACCGAGGGCGGGAGGGTACCTACAATGAGCAGTTCTTC
TRBJ2-2 NA 15 NA TRBV7-9 CASSSQGGAAGELFF TGTGCCAGCAGCTCTCAAGGGGGGGCCGCCGGGGAGCTGTTTTTT
TRBJ1-4 NA 13 many TRBV7-9 CASGLDLGEKLFF TGTGCCAGCGGTTTGGACCTTGGGGAAAAACTGTTTTTT
TRBJ2-1 NA 15 NA TRBV5-1 CASSLEQGWYNEQFF TGCGCCAGCAGCTTGGAGCAGGGTTGGTACAATGAGCAGTTCTTC
TRBJ1-2 NA 14 many TRBV5-1 CASGATGSYYGYTF TGCGCCAGCGGGGCCACGGGATCCTACTATGGCTACACCTTC
TRBJ2-5 TRBD1 12 few TRBV29-1 CSVETGGETQYF TGCAGCGTTGAGACAGGGGGAGAGACCCAGTACTTC
TRBJ2-5 TRBD2 17 many TRBV4-1 CASSQAMLAGDGETQYF TGCGCCAGCAGCCAAGCTATGCTAGCGGGAGATGGGGAGACCCAGTACTTC
TRBJ1-2 TRBD1 14 NA TRBV5-6 CASSLLHLTGAFTF TGTGCCAGCAGCTTGTTACACCTAACAGGGGCCTTCACCTTC
TRBJ1-1 TRBD1 14 many TRBV5-1 CASSQGQMNTEAFF TGCGCCAGCAGCCAGGGACAGATGAACACTGAAGCTTTCTTT
TRBJ2-7 NA 15 few TRBV7-8 CASSSREGDFYEQYF TGTGCCAGCAGCTCCCGTGAAGGGGACTTCTACGAGCAGTACTTC
TRBJ1-1 TRBD1 15 NA TRBV20-1 CSARELEDRAGEAFF TGCAGTGCTAGAGAGTTAGAGGACAGGGCTGGTGAAGCTTTCTTT
TRBJ2-7 TRBD1 15 NA TRBV25-1 CASSEDRVISYEQYF TGTGCCAGCAGCGAGGACAGGGTTATTTCCTACGAGCAGTACTTC
TRBJ2-7 TRBD2 16 NA TRBV6-2/TRBV6-3 CASRKAGLARPGEQSF TGTGCCAGCAGGAAGGCGGGACTAGCAAGACCCGGAGAGCAGTCCTTC
TRBJ2-1 NA 15 few TRBV12-3/TRBV12-4 CASSLRNGRGNEQFF TGTGCCAGCAGTTTACGGAATGGCAGGGGTAATGAGCAGTTCTTC
TRBJ2-3 NA 14 NA TRBV10-3 CAISEPGGTDTQYF TGTGCCATCAGTGAGCCTGGTGGGACAGATACGCAGTATTTT
TRBJ1-5 NA 16 NA TRBV19 CASSKKDGSSNQPQHF TGTGCCAGTAGCAAAAAGGACGGTTCTAGCAATCAGCCCCAGCATTTT
TRBJ2-1 TRBD1 15 many TRBV7-2 CASSYTRDRDYEQFF TGTGCCAGCAGCTATACCCGGGACAGGGACTATGAGCAGTTCTTC
TRBJ1-2 NA 13 once TRBV20-1 CSARGGFTYGYTF TGCAGTGCCCGGGGGGGTTTCACCTATGGCTACACCTTC
TRBJ2-7 NA 13 many TRBV20-1 CSARFGSSYEQYF TGCAGTGCTAGATTCGGCTCCTCCTACGAGCAGTACTTC
TRBJ2-7 NA 14 NA TRBV4-1 CASSQGERQAEQYF TGCGCCAGCAGCCAAGGGGAAAGACAGGCCGAGCAGTACTTC
TRBJ2-3 NA 14 NA TRBV28 CASTPLVGRDTQYF TGTGCCAGCACCCCTCTCGTCGGGAGAGATACGCAGTATTTT
TRBJ2-5 TRBD2 15 few TRBV2 CASSDRAGGGETQYF TGTGCCAGCAGTGATAGGGCGGGAGGGGGAGAGACCCAGTACTTC
TRBJ1-4 TRBD1 16 few TRBV10-3 CAISDLRTGLNEKLFF TGTGCCATCAGTGATCTCCGGACAGGGCTTAATGAAAAACTGTTTTTT
TRBJ1-3 TRBD1 14 medium-sized TRBV12-3/TRBV12-4 CASRQGASGNTIYF TGTGCCAGCAGACAGGGGGCATCTGGAAACACCATATATTTT
TRBJ2-7 NA 13 few TRBV6-1 CASRRTREYEQYF TGTGCCAGCAGGCGCACGAGGGAGTACGAGCAGTACTTC
TRBJ2-1 TRBD2 16 many TRBV7-9 CASSIGSGSSYNEQFF TGTGCCAGCAGCATCGGCAGCGGGAGCTCCTACAATGAGCAGTTCTTC
TRBJ1-1 NA 13 many TRBV5-5 CASSRVNSAGYFF TGTGCCAGCAGCCGCGTTAATTCGGCGGGTTACTTCTTT
TRBJ1-4 TRBD1 14 NA TRBV20-1 CSAADRVPNEKLFF TGCAGTGCGGCTGACAGGGTCCCTAATGAAAAACTGTTTTTT
TRBJ2-7 NA 16 NA TRBV20-1 CSARGQAPPIPYEQYF TGCAGTGCTAGAGGCCAGGCTCCGCCGATTCCCTACGAGCAGTACTTC
TRBJ2-3 TRBD2 19 NA TRBV7-3 CASSARWERGPTSTDTQYF TGTGCCAGCAGCGCCCGCTGGGAGCGGGGGCCAACTAGCACAGATACGCAGTATTTT
TRBJ2-2 NA 16 NA TRBV27 CASRKDGTVNTGELFF TGTGCCAGCAGAAAGGACGGGACTGTGAACACCGGGGAGCTGTTTTTT
TRBJ2-1 NA 14 NA TRBV12-3/TRBV12-4 CASSPRTHYNEQFF TGTGCCAGCAGTCCCCGGACTCACTACAATGAGCAGTTCTTC
TRBJ1-3 NA 12 few TRBV14 CASSRVRNTIYF TGTGCCAGCAGCCGTGTACGAAACACCATATATTTT
TRBJ2-1 NA 14 NA TRBV2 CASSEDSSYNEQFF TGTGCCAGCAGTGAGGATAGCTCCTACAATGAGCAGTTCTTC
TRBJ1-6 NA 12 NA TRBV30 CAWTPGDSPLHF TGTGCCTGGACCCCGGGCGATTCACCCCTCCACTTT
TRBJ1-1 NA 14 NA TRBV29-1 CSVYQGRVNTEAFF TGCAGCGTATATCAGGGCAGGGTGAACACTGAAGCTTTCTTT
TRBJ2-7 NA 13 NA TRBV20-1 CSASKDKIYEQYF TGCAGTGCTAGTAAGGACAAAATCTACGAGCAGTACTTC
TRBJ2-1 TRBD2 16 NA TRBV11-3 CASSLDGRGGNNEQFF TGTGCCAGCAGCTTAGATGGGCGGGGGGGAAACAATGAGCAGTTCTTC
TRBJ1-5 TRBD1 15 NA TRBV6-5 CASSYGTGVDQPQHF TGTGCCAGCAGTTACGGGACAGGGGTCGATCAGCCCCAGCATTTT
TRBJ2-7 NA 15 NA TRBV6-5 CASSYSRAPAYEQYF TGTGCCAGCAGTTACTCGAGAGCGCCGGCCTACGAGCAGTACTTC
TRBJ1-5 NA 14 once TRBV6-5 CASSYEGRLQPQHF TGTGCCAGCAGTTATGAGGGTCGGCTCCAGCCCCAGCATTTT